Following are 2 T cell receptor beta chains from one sample sequenced in a study of blood T cell repertoires in COVID-19. Generated by immunoSEQ multiplex PCR, the TCRdb table keeps only in-frame clones and is missing some. The sample consists of 100,000 to 150,000 clones, around 81% of them appearing once. Material for sequencing was peripheral blood. The origin of the receptors is a young man with COVID-19, enrolled during active disease.

This clone was counted a single time. V and J are TRBV28 and TRBJ1-1, with 7 bases lining up with TRBD1. V was clipped by 1 base and J by 0 bases; unmatched bases: 8. CDR1 and CDR2 (germline): MDHEN, SYDVKM. The CDR3 is 17 amino acids. The CDR3 protein is CASSLLGTEIMNTEAFF. In DNA form, the CDR3 reads TGTGCCAGCAGTTTATTGGGGACAGAAATTATGAACACTGAAGCTTTCTTT.

In its sample, this clone was seen a few times. This chain links TRBV12-3 or TRBV12-4 with TRBJ2-5, with D possibly matching TRBD1 (5 bases). This CDR3 is built from 12 residues. V was cut by 2 bases and J by 7 bases, with 8 bases left in between. The CDR3 spells CASSLPQGTQYF. CDR3 coding DNA: TGTGCCAGCAGTTTACCCCAGGGGACCCAGTACTTC.